One and the same sample provided the 6 T cell receptor beta chains below, sequenced in a study of OX40 agonist ivuxolimab in advanced cancers. Library creation used the immunoSEQ multiplex PCR assay. TCRdb took over this immuneACCESS table, retaining in-frame rearrangements with V and J assigned. Such tables are incomplete; in checked studies, under half of the missing clones stem from an unresolved V gene, and the remainder is unexplained. The sample table lists approximately 18,000 clones, about 80% of them with a count of one. In total, the top ten clones hold about half of the sample. The material was CD4+ or CD8+ T cells sorted from blood, obtained in a trial of the OX40 agonist ivuxolimab. The receptors here all came from an adult with an advanced solid tumor such as melanoma, head and neck, liver or kidney cancer.

The chain recombines TRBV6-1 with TRBJ2-7; TRBD1 aligns across 7 bases. Germline lookup yields CDR1 MNHNS and CDR2 SASEGT. CDR3 length equals 13 residues. The ends lost 9 bases at V and 0 bases at J; junction bases unmatched: 5. In nucleotides, the CDR3 is TGTGCCAGTGAAGGGGACAGCTCCTACGAGCAGTACTTC. Translating gives CASEGDSSYEQYF.

The chain couples TRBV11-2 to TRBJ1-1, with TRBD1 as a possible D gene (5 bases). Germline V gene data show CDR1 as SGHAT and CDR2 as FQNNGV. Trimming took 5 bases from V and 4 from J, leaving 26 bases between them. This CDR3 comprises 18 residues. In DNA, the CDR3 is TGTGCCAGCAGCGAACACCTGCTCAAGGGGCGCGTTGGCACTGAAGCTTTCTTT. It is translated as CASSEHLLKGRVGTEAFF.

This clone has just a few counts. The rearrangement uses TRBV10-2 and TRBJ1-6; a weak D match, TRBD1 (5 bases). The CDR3 totals 15 residues. V was shortened by 2 bases and J by 4 bases, with 9 bases between the two germline ends. Germline loops: CDR1 WSHSY, CDR2 SAAADI. The CDR3 DNA is TGCGCCAGCAGTGAGACGGGGACGTATAATTCACCCCTCCACTTT. Protein: CASSETGTYNSPLHF.

This clone has just one count. J is TRBJ2-3 and V is TRBV6-5, with 9 bases lining up with TRBD1. After removal of 6 bases from V and 4 bases from J, the junction contained 8 bases not matched to a gene. Germline CDR1 and CDR2: MNHEY and SVGAGI. CDR3 length: 15 amino acids. In nucleotides, the CDR3 is TGTGCCAGCAGCCAGGGGGACAGGGAGTCAGATACGCAGTATTTT. Its translation is CASSQGDRESDTQYF.

The chain has TRBV6-6 and TRBJ2-7; D is unclear. The CDR3 loop spans 13 amino acids. Trimming took off 0 bases at V and 3 bases at J, with 6 bases between the two ends. Germline CDR1 and CDR2: MNHNY and SVGAGI (reference sequence). The CDR3 nucleotides are TGTGCCAGCAGTTACTCGCAGGTCTACGAGCAGTACTTC. This sequence encodes CASSYSQVYEQYF.

This chain links TRBV27 with TRBJ2-2; weak D call: TRBD2 (6 bases). The CDR3 totals 15 residues. The germline CDR1 and CDR2 sequences are MNHEY and SMNVEV (reference sequence). The V gene lost 3 bases and the J gene lost 6 bases, with 14 bases spanning the gap. CDR3: CASSFLEGWPGELFF. In DNA form, the CDR3 reads TGTGCCAGCAGTTTTCTGGAGGGATGGCCCGGGGAGCTGTTTTTT.